Below, 18 T cell receptor beta chains from the same sample are listed, as sequenced in a study of blood T cell repertoires in COVID-19. Method: immunoSEQ multiplex PCR; TCRdb's copy keeps in-frame clones and lacks some. Of some 490,000 clones listed, about 88% were seen once; the top ten hold around 7.9%. Material for sequencing was PBMCs or T cells enriched from blood (not recorded which). Receptor source: a woman between 55 and 75 years old who had recovered from COVID-19.

The CDR3 DNA reads TGTGCCAGCAGCACAACTAGCGGGGGCCCCTGGGAGCAAGAGACCCAGTACTTC. Translation: CASSTTSGGPWEQETQYF. The chain is built from TRBV2 and TRBJ2-5; 11 bases align to TRBD2. Trimming at V came to 6 bases and at J to 2 bases, leaving 14 bases not matched to a gene. The CDR3 has 18 residues. Germline loops: CDR1 SNHLY, CDR2 FYNNEI.

This chain uses TRBV3-1 (or the pseudogene TRBV3-2) with TRBJ2-7, with no clear D. There are 12 residues in the CDR3. Per germline, CDR1 LGHDT and CDR2 YNNKEL (reference sequence). V dropped 1 base and J dropped 6 bases, with 7 bases sitting between them. The CDR3 spells CASSQGMAEQYF. The CDR3 DNA is TGTGCCAGCAGCCAAGGCATGGCCGAGCAGTACTTC.

J is TRBJ2-4 and V is TRBV6-1, with 8 bases identical to TRBD1. The CDR3 runs 18 residues. The V segment lost 2 bases and the J segment 0 bases; nucleotides outside the gene matches: 9. Germline V gene lookup returns CDR1 MNHNS and CDR2 SASEGT. Written as DNA, the CDR3 is TGTGCCAGCAGTGAACTAGGGCGGACAGGGCTAGCCAAAAACATTCAGTACTTC. Amino acid sequence: CASSELGRTGLAKNIQYF.

The rearrangement uses TRBV27 and TRBJ2-7; TRBD1 aligns across 7 bases. V trimming: 6 bases; J trimming: 6 bases; junction bases outside the gene matches: 8. This CDR3 spans 13 amino acids. Germline CDR1 reads MNHEY; CDR2 reads SMNVEV (reference sequence). CDR3 bases: TGTGCCAGCAGAAGGACAGGTCGGGGCGAGCAGTACTTC. Translating it yields CASRRTGRGEQYF.

The genes are TRBV30 and TRBJ1-4; the match to TRBD1 covers 11 bases. The length of the CDR3 is 17 residues. The ends lost 0 bases at V and 10 bases at J; junction bases unmatched: 13. CDR1 is GTSNPN, CDR2 SVGIG, per germline (reference sequence). CDR3 protein: CAWSVLQGTGGYGKLFF. The CDR3 DNA is TGTGCCTGGAGTGTATTACAGGGGACAGGGGGTTATGGAAAACTGTTTTTT.

This chain joins TRBV18 and TRBJ2-3; no firm D call. This CDR3 comprises 14 residues. Germline V gene sequence: CDR1 KGHSH, CDR2 LQKENI. The V end was cut by 5 bases, the J end by 0 bases, with 9 bases between. For the CDR3, the DNA is TGTGCCAGCTCATCGTCGACAAGCACAGATACGCAGTATTTT. It codes for CASSSSTSTDTQYF.

The chain recombines TRBV2 with TRBJ2-6, with TRBD1 identical over 8 bases. In germline, CDR1 is SNHLY, CDR2 FYNNEI. CDR3 length: 15 residues. The V and J ends lost 5 bases and 2 bases, in that order; junction bases with no gene match: 2. The CDR3 coding sequence is TGTGCCAGCAGTAGACAGGGGCCTGGGGCCAACGTCCTGACTTTC. Translation: CASSRQGPGANVLTF.

V usage is TRBV27 and J usage is TRBJ1-5; D not resolved. Trimming removed 4 bases from V and 1 base from J, with 8 bases in between. Germline CDR1 is MNHEY and CDR2 is SMNVEV (reference sequence). The CDR3 is 14 amino acids. CDR3 sequence (DNA): TGTGCCAGCAGTTCCCCAGGAAGCAATCAGCCCCAGCATTTT. This codes for CASSSPGSNQPQHF.

The V and J genes are TRBV19 and TRBJ1-5; TRBD1 aligns across 11 bases. Germline CDR1 LNHDA, CDR2 SQIVND (reference sequence). With 8 bases clipped from V and 7 bases from J, the junction kept 13 bases outside the gene matches. The CDR3 totals 16 residues. The CDR3 nucleotides are TGTGCCAGTCGGGCATGGGACAGGGGGATAGGGCAGCCCCAGCATTTT. As protein: CASRAWDRGIGQPQHF.

A remark on this clone: Other DNA sequences within the sample encode an identical CDR3. This chain connects TRBV18 to TRBJ2-4; D possibly corresponds to TRBD1 (5 bases). Germline V gives CDR1 KGHSH, CDR2 LQKENI. Trimming took 0 bases from V and 0 from J, leaving 9 bases between them. This CDR3 is built from 16 residues. The CDR3 DNA follows: TGTGCCAGCTCACCACCCTCAGGGCTAGCCAAAAACATTCAGTACTTC. It specifies CASSPPSGLAKNIQYF.

The chain links TRBV3-1 (or the pseudogene TRBV3-2) to TRBJ2-2, with TRBD2 matching 11 bases. CDR1 is LGHDT and CDR2 is YNNKEL in the germline V gene (reference sequence). The CDR3 totals 17 residues. Unmatched junction bases numbered 9, after V lost 6 bases and J lost 3 bases. This CDR3 reads CASSRLAGRLDTGELFF. CDR3 DNA: TGTGCCAGCAGTCGACTAGCGGGAAGGCTGGACACCGGGGAGCTGTTTTTT.

The V and J genes are TRBV30 and TRBJ1-3; 12 bases align to TRBD1. V shed 7 bases and J 7 bases; nucleotides not matched to a gene: 8. The germline gives CDR1 GTSNPN, CDR2 SVGIG (reference sequence). The CDR3 runs to 14 residues. CDR3 sequence reads: CASRDRGRSNTIYF. The CDR3 DNA sequence: TGTGCCTCCCGGGACAGGGGGCGCAGCAACACCATATATTTT.

The gene calls are TRBV10-3 and TRBJ2-3; 7 bases agree with TRBD1. The CDR3 covers 16 residues. J was trimmed by 4 bases and V by 2 bases; bases with no gene match: 9. Germline V gene sequence: CDR1 ENHRY, CDR2 SYGVKD. The CDR3 DNA reads TGTGCCATCAGTGAGCAGTCACAGGGGAATGCAGATACGCAGTATTTT. Its protein product is CAISEQSQGNADTQYF.

The chain joins TRBV5-1 to TRBJ1-3, with D uncertain. Germline CDR1 is SGHRS and CDR2 is YFSETQ. The V and J ends lost 5 bases and 8 bases respectively, with 8 bases between them. The CDR3 is 11 amino acids. This chain's CDR3 is CASRGADTIYF. The CDR3 coding sequence is TGCGCCAGCAGGGGAGCGGACACCATATATTTT.

V is TRBV19 and J is TRBJ2-5; TRBD2 aligns across 8 bases. Germline CDR1 is LNHDA and CDR2 is SQIVND (reference sequence). The CDR3 sequence is 14 residues long. V trimming: 5 bases; J trimming: 5 bases; junction bases outside the gene matches: 7. CDR3: CASSPSERGETQYF. CDR3 in DNA: TGTGCCAGTAGTCCGAGTGAGCGGGGGGAGACCCAGTACTTC.

A few counts support this clone. J is TRBJ1-2 and V is TRBV30, with no clear D. V lost 2 bases and J lost 8, with 12 bases in between. Germline values: CDR1 GTSNPN, CDR2 SVGIG (reference sequence). This CDR3 region has 12 residues. The CDR3 here is CAWSTTAGGYTF. CDR3 in DNA: TGTGCCTGGAGTACGACGGCGGGGGGCTACACCTTC.

This clone was seen a single time. The chain joins TRBV6-6 to TRBJ2-2; 8 bases fit TRBD1. Germline-derived CDR1 and CDR2 are MNHNY and SVGAGI (reference sequence). The CDR3 loop spans 17 amino acids. With V trimmed by 5 bases and J by 0 bases, 8 bases remained unmatched. In nucleotides, the CDR3 is TGTGCCAGCAGTCGCGCCGGGACAGGCTCGAACACCGGGGAGCTGTTTTTT. It codes for CASSRAGTGSNTGELFF.

J is TRBJ2-2 and V is TRBV4-1, with D perhaps matching TRBD1 (6 bases). The CDR3 loop spans 15 amino acids. The V and J ends lost 6 bases and 1 base respectively, with 12 bases between them. Germline-derived CDR1 and CDR2 are MGHRA and YSYEKL. CDR3: CASRPDRWNTGELFF. CDR3 DNA: TGCGCCAGCAGACCCGACAGGTGGAACACCGGGGAGCTGTTTTTT.